This T cell receptor beta chain derives from a study of T cell responses to AZD1222 COVID-19 vaccine. After removal of 2 bases from V and 5 bases from J, the junction contained 5 bases not matched to a gene. The CDR3 consists of 15 residues. Per the germline V gene, CDR1 is KGHSH and CDR2 is LQKENI. Data came from immunoSEQ multiplex PCR; TCRdb stores just in-frame clones and leaves some out. The sample holds 100,000 to 150,000 clones, 65% to 90% seen once. The source is an adult who received the AZD1222 COVID-19 vaccine. This chain joins TRBV18 and TRBJ2-2, with 7 positions matching TRBD1. The sequences come from peripheral blood, collected 28 days after the second AZD1222 dose. This chain's CDR3 is CASSPEGASTGELFF. CDR3 coding DNA: TGTGCCAGCTCACCAGAGGGGGCAAGTACCGGGGAGCTGTTTTTT. Using reference TRBV18 and TRBJ2-2 for the parts outside the CDR3, the full variable domain is NAGVMQNPRHLVRRRGQEARLRCSPMKGHSHVYWYRQLPEEGLKFMVYLQKENIIDESGMPKERFSAEFPKEGPSILRIQQVVRGDSAAYFCASSPEGASTGELFFGEGSRLTVL.